This T cell receptor beta chain comes out of a study of cytomegalovirus exposure and HLA in healthy donors. This clone was detected only a few times. Those who donated were healthy bone marrow donors. The PCR was carried out with 60 Vbeta primers and 13 Jbeta primers. In the study's own analysis: Later work found around 72 million unique TCR beta chains, with around 10 million shared. The method was immunoSEQ multiplex PCR; TCRdb's version includes in-frame clones alone and lacks a portion of them. The DNA was the basis for D and trimming; V, J and clone size are from that table. Of tens of thousands of clones listed, around 8% were seen once; the top ten hold under 3%. The CDR3 has 13 residues. V lost 4 bases, J lost 7 bases, and 16 bases lay in between. In germline, CDR1 is GTSNPN, CDR2 SVGIG (reference sequence).

The sample comprised PBMCs. The chain carries TRBV30 and TRBJ2-5; a possible D gene is TRBD2 (5 bases). This receptor was identified in a man in his fifties or sixties in good health and CMV-seronegative. CDR3 sequence: CAWTLAGVGTQYF. CDR3 in DNA: TGTGCCTGGACCCTAGCCGGGGTGGGGACCCAGTACTTC.